This entry lists 16 T cell receptor beta chains sequenced from one sample in a study of cytomegalovirus exposure and HLA in healthy donors. PCR involved 60 Vbeta and 13 Jbeta primers. The table came from immunoSEQ multiplex PCR; TCRdb's copy has only in-frame clones and leaves some out. The sample contains over 200,000 clones, around 80% of which appear only once. The specimen was PBMCs. These TCRs come from a woman aged 60 to 75 in good health and CMV-seropositive.

The chain combines TRBV11-2 with TRBJ2-7; 10 bases match TRBD2. The CDR3 spans 14 residues. With 5 bases clipped from V and 4 bases from J, the junction kept 5 bases outside the gene matches. CDR1 and CDR2 (germline): SGHAT, FQNNGV. CDR3 sequence reads: CASSPSGGAYEQYF. CDR3 in DNA: TGTGCCAGCAGCCCCAGCGGGGGGGCGTACGAGCAGTACTTC.

This rearrangement joins TRBV29-1 to TRBJ1-3; D is unclear. The CDR3 runs 15 residues. Trimming left V 4 bases short and J 1 base short, with 14 bases between. Germline V gives CDR1 SQVTM, CDR2 ANQGSEA. CDR3 amino acids: CSVGGLIGSGNTIYF. Written as DNA, the CDR3 is TGCAGCGTTGGAGGGCTGATAGGATCTGGAAACACCATATATTTT.

The chain uses TRBV5-1 and TRBJ2-3, with 7 bases fitting TRBD1. Trimming cost V 3 bases and J 6 bases; bases outside gene matches: 10. CDR1 SGHRS and CDR2 YFSETQ come from the germline V gene. This CDR3 contains 15 residues. This CDR3 is CASSSFAGGVDTQYF. For the CDR3, the DNA is TGCGCCAGCAGCTCGTTTGCAGGGGGAGTGGATACGCAGTATTTT.

V and J are TRBV5-8 and TRBJ2-7; D might be TRBD2 (6 bases). V shed 4 bases and J shed 1 base, with 12 bases lying between them. This CDR3 comprises 14 residues. Germline CDR1 SGHTS, CDR2 YDEGEE. As DNA, the CDR3 is TGTGCCAGCAGCCTACCGGGAGATTCCTACGAGCAGTACTTC. This codes for CASSLPGDSYEQYF.

J is TRBJ2-5 and V is TRBV18, with 10 bases that match TRBD1. The CDR3 has 17 residues. V lost 6 bases, J lost 4 bases, and 14 bases stayed unmatched. Germline-derived CDR1 and CDR2 are KGHSH and LQKENI. The CDR3 region is CASSSPPSGTGAETQYF. CDR3 nucleotide sequence: TGTGCCAGCTCCTCCCCGCCGTCCGGGACAGGGGCAGAGACCCAGTACTTC.

This chain joins TRBV6-5 and TRBJ2-1, with a tentative D call TRBD1 (6 bases). The CDR3 is 15 residues long. Looked up from germline, CDR1 is MNHEY and CDR2 is SVGAGI. V dropped 6 bases and J dropped 5 bases, with 17 bases sitting between them. In nucleotides, the CDR3 is TGTGCCAGCAGCCACGGGACACCCCCTAACAATGAGCAGTTCTTC. Translating it yields CASSHGTPPNNEQFF.

The chain has TRBV18 and TRBJ1-3; the D is unclear. The germline V gene has CDR1 KGHSH and CDR2 LQKENI. This CDR3 is built from 17 residues. The V gene lost 4 bases and the J gene lost 0 bases, with 16 bases spanning the gap. CDR3 sequence (DNA): TGTGCCAGCTCACGAGTCCGGGAACTTCTCTCTGGAAACACCATATATTTT. Translated, it gives CASSRVRELLSGNTIYF.

Only a few counts were recorded for this clone. The chain combines TRBV19 with TRBJ2-7, with 9 bases matching TRBD2. The germline gives CDR1 LNHDA, CDR2 SQIVND (reference sequence). V dropped 1 base and J dropped 2; count of bases not matched to a gene: 6. This CDR3 region has 16 residues. The chain's CDR3 is CASSIGGTSLTYEQYF. CDR3 bases: TGTGCCAGTAGTATAGGGGGGACTAGCCTTACCTACGAGCAGTACTTC.

The V gene is TRBV7-2, the J gene TRBJ1-2, with 8 positions matching TRBD1. The CDR3 contains 13 residues. The germline CDR1 and CDR2 sequences are SGHTA and FQGNSA. With 2 bases clipped from V and 8 bases from J, the junction kept 4 bases outside the gene matches. CDR3 loop: CASSLQGAWGYTF. The CDR3 coding sequence is TGTGCCAGCAGCTTACAGGGGGCGTGGGGCTACACCTTC.

The V and J genes are TRBV2 and TRBJ2-7; possible D gene TRBD1, 6 bases. This CDR3 spans 15 amino acids. Germline-derived CDR1 and CDR2 are SNHLY and FYNNEI. The V end was cut by 7 bases, the J end by 3 bases, with 19 bases between. CDR3 sequence reads: CASKIAGAVIYEQYF. The CDR3, as DNA: TGTGCCAGCAAAATAGCAGGGGCAGTTATCTACGAGCAGTACTTC.

This sequence joins TRBV18 and TRBJ2-7; 10 bases agree with TRBD2. The J segment lost 2 bases and the V segment lost 6 bases, leaving 7 bases of the junction unmatched. Germline V gene lookup returns CDR1 KGHSH and CDR2 LQKENI. The CDR3 is 15 amino acids. The CDR3 region is CASSRAGGPTYEQYF. The CDR3, as DNA: TGTGCCAGCTCGAGAGCGGGAGGGCCAACCTACGAGCAGTACTTC.

The V call is TRBV5-1, the J call TRBJ2-3; D unresolved. Deletions cut 2 bases from V and 0 bases from J, with 10 bases between. The CDR3 totals 15 residues. Germline-derived CDR1 and CDR2 are SGHRS and YFSETQ. Written as DNA, the CDR3 is TGCGCCAGCAGCTTAATACTAACCAGCACAGATACGCAGTATTTT. Translation: CASSLILTSTDTQYF.

This chain links TRBV30 with TRBJ2-1, with D perhaps TRBD2 (6 bases). Germline V gene data show CDR1 as GTSNPN and CDR2 as SVGIG (reference sequence). Deletions cut 3 bases from V and 4 bases from J, with 10 bases between. The CDR3 spans 13 residues. CDR3 residues: CAWSTGAYNEQFF. The CDR3 DNA reads TGTGCCTGGAGCACGGGAGCGTACAATGAGCAGTTCTTC. The full variable domain, completed using reference TRBV30 and TRBJ2-1, is SQTIHQWPATLVQPVGSPLSLECTVEGTSNPNLYWYRQAAGRGLQLLFYSVGIGQISSEVPQNLSASRPQDRQFILSSKKLLLSDSGFYLCAWSTGAYNEQFFGPGTRLTVL.

This clone is a singleton in its sample. The CDR3: CASSLAAGVNYGYTF. CDR3 sequence (DNA): TGCGCCAGCAGCTTGGCTGCAGGGGTCAACTATGGCTACACCTTC. The V call is TRBV5-1, the J call TRBJ1-2; a possible D gene is TRBD1 (6 bases). CDR1 is SGHRS, CDR2 YFSETQ, per germline. V dropped 0 bases and J dropped 2 bases, with 11 bases sitting between them. The CDR3 covers 15 residues.

The rearrangement joins TRBV11-2 to TRBJ2-7, with D possibly matching TRBD2 (7 bases). V lost 7 bases to trimming and J lost 6 bases, with 19 bases between them. Germline V gene lookup returns CDR1 SGHAT and CDR2 FQNNGV. This CDR3 region has 14 residues. Here the CDR3 reads CASTEGQGRGEQYF. The CDR3 coding sequence is TGTGCCAGCACCGAAGGCCAGGGGAGGGGCGAGCAGTACTTC.

The chain combines TRBV7-2 with TRBJ2-5, with D unclear. The J call may not be correct, given that the DNA end is closer to TRBJ2-7. The CDR3 covers 13 residues. The V gene's germline CDR1 is SGHTA and CDR2 FQGNSA. CDR3 bases: TGTGCCAGCAGCTTAGTCTTCGACTACGAGCAGTACTTC. Translating it yields CASSLVFDYEQYF.